The 18 T cell receptor beta chains below were found in one sample sequenced in a study of T cell repertoires in cytomegalovirus infection. TCRdb re-derived calls from the reads in MiXCR, one entry per CDR3 protein. The repertoire holds roughly 860,000 distinct CDR3 sequences, with approximately 32% as singletons. Their target antigens are unknown. The sample here was cultured CD8+ T cells from PBMCs, taken from culture after CMV antigen stimulation. These receptors all come from a human donor in good health (CMV status not recorded). Some clones in this sample may be carry-over from other donors' samples.

This clonotype has more than one count but fewer than ten. The rearrangement links TRBV27 to TRBJ1-1; D gene uncertain. Germline V lookup: CDR1 MNHEY, CDR2 SMNVEV (reference sequence). The CDR3 is 14 amino acids. V was cut by 3 bases and J by 3 bases, with 11 bases left in between. CDR3 nucleotides: TGTGCCAGCAGTTTTGCAGGACTTTACACTGAAGCTTTCTTT. Amino acids: CASSFAGLYTEAFF.

The chain couples TRBV5-6 to TRBJ2-7; D is uncertain. Deletions cut 4 bases from V and 8 bases from J, with 25 bases between. The CDR3 extends over 16 amino acids. Germline values: CDR1 SGHDT, CDR2 YYEEEE. DNA for the CDR3: TGTGCCAGCAGCCTACCTTGGGCCCGGCGGTGGTACAAGCAGTACGTC. Protein: CASSLPWARRWYKQYV.

There are a few counts of this clonotype. The chain carries TRBV10-3 and TRBJ1-3; no firm D call. The germline V gene encodes CDR1 ENHRY and CDR2 SYGVKD. The V and J ends lost 3 bases and 3 bases respectively, with 9 bases between them. The CDR3 has 14 amino acids. Here the CDR3 reads CAISEIGLGNTIYF. The CDR3 DNA reads TGTGCCATCAGTGAAATTGGGCTTGGAAACACCATATATTTT.

This clonotype occurred once. The rearrangement links TRBV7-8 to TRBJ2-1; D gene unclear. CDR3 length: 15 residues. The germline gives CDR1 SGHVS, CDR2 FQNEAQ. V lost 5 bases and J 4 bases, leaving 15 bases between the germline ends. The CDR3 reads CASSRPTRLYNEQFF. The CDR3, as DNA: TGTGCCAGCAGCCGACCCACGAGACTGTACAATGAGCAGTTCTTC. Using reference TRBV7-8 and TRBJ2-1 for the parts outside the CDR3, the full variable domain is GAGVSQSPRYKVAKRGQDVALRCDPISGHVSLFWYQQALGQGPEFLTYFQNEAQLDKSGLPSDRFFAERPEGSVSTLKIQRTQQEDSAVYLCASSRPTRLYNEQFFGPGTRLTVL.

The table lists this clonotype with a few counts. The chain links TRBV4-1 to TRBJ1-1; no firm D call. The germline V gene encodes CDR1 MGHRA and CDR2 YSYEKL. V gave up 10 bases and J gave up 1 base, with 13 bases separating them. The CDR3 is 13 amino acids. DNA for the CDR3: TGCGCCACCACGGAAAGTTGGAACACTGAAGCTTTCTTT. Translated, it gives CATTESWNTEAFF.

This clonotype occurred many times. The rearrangement uses TRBV7-3 and TRBJ1-1, with D unclear. V lost 5 bases, J lost 3 bases, and 16 bases lay in between. CDR1 SGHTA and CDR2 FQGTGA come from the germline V gene. This CDR3 has 15 residues. Written as DNA, the CDR3 is TGTGCCAGCAGCCCCCTAGGAGGGCTCGACACTGAAGCTTTCTTT. As protein: CASSPLGGLDTEAFF.

CDR3 amino acids: CASSGRTFSDEQFF. The CDR3 DNA sequence: TGTGCCAGTAGTGGCAGGACCTTCTCCGATGAGCAGTTCTTC. V gene TRBV19 combines with J gene TRBJ2-1; no clear D. This CDR3 region has 14 residues. V was pared by 5 bases and J by 8 bases, with 16 bases between. Per germline, CDR1 LNHDA and CDR2 SQIVND (reference sequence). The entire variable domain, with the rest obtained from reference TRBV19 and TRBJ2-1, is as follows: DGGITQSPKYLFRKEGQNVTLSCEQNLNHDAMYWYRQDPGQGLRLIYYSQIVNDFQKGDIAEGYSVSREKKESFPLTVTSAQKNPTAFYLCASSGRTFSDEQFFGPGTRLTVL.

V usage is TRBV25-1 and J usage is TRBJ2-4; 8 positions match TRBD1. The V gene's germline CDR1 is MGHDK and CDR2 SYGVNS. This CDR3 contains 14 residues. V lost 4 bases, J lost 7 bases, and 6 bases stayed unmatched. Here the CDR3 DNA reads TGTGCCAGCAGTGCTCAGGGGGCCGTGAACATTCAGTACTTC. It encodes CASSAQGAVNIQYF.

The genes are TRBV29-1 and TRBJ1-1; a possible D gene is TRBD1 (6 bases). V lost 0 bases and J 5 bases, leaving 7 bases between the germline ends. In germline, CDR1 is SQVTM, CDR2 ANQGSEA. The CDR3 has 12 residues. For the CDR3, the DNA is TGCAGCGTTGAAGAAACAGGGACTGAAGCTTTCTTT. Translating gives CSVEETGTEAFF.

In nucleotides, the CDR3 is TGTGCCAGCAGTTTAGGGATAGGGGTCGAGCAGTACGTC. Encoded protein: CASSLGIGVEQYV. This chain joins TRBV12-3 or TRBV12-4 and TRBJ2-7; D might be TRBD1 (5 bases). V was cut by 1 base and J by 6 bases, with 10 bases left in between. CDR3 length: 13 residues.

This clonotype has a handful of counts. The V call is TRBV27, the J call TRBJ2-7; weak D call: TRBD1 (6 bases). Germline assignment: CDR1 MNHEY and CDR2 SMNVEV (reference sequence). There are 16 residues in the CDR3. Trimming left V 6 bases short and J 0 bases short, with 18 bases between. For the CDR3, the DNA is TGTGCCAGCAGCGCGTTTCAGGGGTCGAGCTCCTACGAGCAGTACTTC. As protein: CASSAFQGSSSYEQYF.

This clonotype was seen at least ten times. The chain links TRBV12-3 or TRBV12-4 to TRBJ1-2, with D unclear. The ends were cut back, 6 bases at V and 3 bases at J, with 8 bases in the middle. The CDR3 length is 12 residues. The CDR3 is CASSPGYYGYTF. CDR3 nucleotides: TGTGCCAGCAGCCCGGGGTACTATGGCTACACCTTC.

The chain links TRBV6-1 to TRBJ2-1; 10 bases are shared with TRBD2. The V gene's germline CDR1 is MNHNS and CDR2 SASEGT. This CDR3 region has 15 residues. The ends lost 3 bases at V and 5 bases at J; junction bases unmatched: 4. The CDR3 sequence: CASSEVAGGNNEQFF. DNA for the CDR3: TGTGCCAGCAGTGAGGTAGCGGGGGGAAACAATGAGCAGTTCTTC.

There are a few counts of this clonotype. This sequence joins TRBV6-1 and TRBJ2-7; tentatively, D is TRBD1 (6 bases). The CDR3 consists of 16 residues. Germline assignment: CDR1 MNHNS and CDR2 SASEGT. The V and J ends lost 2 bases and 3 bases respectively, with 17 bases between them. The CDR3 DNA sequence: TGTGCCAGCAGTGAATGGTGGGGCAAGGGGGTCTACGAGCAGTACGTC. Its protein product is CASSEWWGKGVYEQYV.

The table lists this clonotype with a few counts. V is TRBV27 and J is TRBJ2-7, with 7 bases that match TRBD1. The CDR3 spans 14 residues. Germline lookup yields CDR1 MNHEY and CDR2 SMNVEV (reference sequence). The ends lost 3 bases at V and 3 bases at J; junction bases unmatched: 5. CDR3 region: CASSLTGHYYEQYV. The CDR3 DNA is TGTGCCAGCAGTTTGACAGGGCATTACTACGAGCAGTACGTC.

This clonotype has more than one count but fewer than ten. The chain carries TRBV6-2 or TRBV6-3 and TRBJ1-5, with 10 bases identical to TRBD1. Trimming took 7 bases from V and 5 from J; bases not matched to a gene: 11. CDR1 is MNHEY and CDR2 is SVGEGT in the germline V gene. The CDR3 runs 16 residues. The CDR3 DNA reads TGTGCCAGCACCGATTTCGGGACAGGGGATTATCAGCCCCAGCATTTT. Amino acids: CASTDFGTGDYQPQHF.

This clonotype was found a few times. The gene calls are TRBV7-2 and TRBJ2-3; D uncertain. Trimming pared 3 bases from V and 3 bases from J, leaving 10 bases between. The germline V gene has CDR1 SGHTA and CDR2 FQGNSA. The CDR3 totals 14 residues. The CDR3 protein is CASSFFSGTDTQYF. CDR3 bases: TGTGCCAGCAGCTTTTTTTCGGGTACAGATACGCAGTATTTT. The full variable domain, its missing parts supplied by reference TRBV7-2 and TRBJ2-3, is GAGVSQSPSNKVTEKGKDVELRCDPISGHTALYWYRQSLGQGLEFLIYFQGNSAPDKSGLPSDRFSAERTGGSVSTLTIQRTQQEDSAVYLCASSFFSGTDTQYFGPGTRLTVL.

This clonotype was counted a single time. A single base separates this from a much larger clone, so it may be a read error. The chain couples TRBV12-3 or TRBV12-4 to TRBJ1-2, with D possibly matching TRBD1 (6 bases). The CDR3 sequence is 12 residues long. V gave up 8 bases and J gave up 5 bases, with 12 bases separating them. CDR3 sequence (DNA): TGTGCCAGCCGACAGGAGGCATATGGCTACACCTTC. This encodes CASRQEAYGYTF.